This T cell receptor (beta chain) was obtained from a study of regulatory T cells in long-lasting Graves disease. Study context: Persistence in Graves' disease denoted antithyroid drug use beyond 5 years alongside positive TSH receptor antibodies.

This clonotype was counted many times. Time point reported: persistent/refractory GD, antithyroid drugs over 5 years with positive TRAb. Generation of the TCR library employed RNA extracted from PBMCs. iRepertoire HTBI primers and Arm-PCR of CDR3 regions built TCR beta libraries. TCRdb re-derived calls from the multiplex PCR reads in MiXCR, one entry per CDR3 protein. This table has roughly 700,000 distinct CDR3 sequences, around 30% appearing once. The CDR3 spans 11 residues. The V end was cut by 3 bases, the J end by 10 bases, with 9 bases between. Germline V lookup: CDR1 MNHEY, CDR2 SVGAGI. The gene calls are TRBV6-5 and TRBJ1-2; no reliable D call. Material: peripheral blood mononuclear cells (PBMCs), obtained when the disease was refractory, from a patient treated with antithyroid drugs. The receptor's source is a female donor with Graves disease. The CDR3 nucleotides are TGTGCCAGCAGTTATTCCAGTAACTACACCTTC. Its protein is CASSYSSNYTF.